This TCR beta chain was captured in a study of cytomegalovirus exposure and HLA in healthy donors. Primers: 60 Vbeta forward and 13 Jbeta reverse. Libraries were prepared by immunoSEQ multiplex PCR; TCRdb keeps only in-frame clonotypes and omits some of them. There are some 140,000 clones in the sample; 66% occur only once, and under 2% lies in the top ten. This CDR3 comprises 14 residues. In germline, CDR1 is SGHRS, CDR2 YFSETQ. V trimming: 4 bases; J trimming: 4 bases; junction bases outside the gene matches: 6. Concerning this clone itself: The target antigen is unknown.

General observations from the study: The study carried out a later analysis of TCR beta sequences. It associated under 20,000 of them with specific HLA alleles at a false discovery rate of 0.05. About 87% or about 30% of the time was how often most TCR beta V segments were productive, according to an earlier analysis. Excluded: some indistinguishable V segments such as TRBV6-2 and TRBV6-3. Among TCR beta chains of equal frequency, HLA-associated ones were more clonally expanded in a later analysis.

The specimen was PBMCs. The chain links TRBV5-1 to TRBJ2-7; TRBD1 matches at 9 bases. The sequence came from a human donor in good health. This CDR3 is CASSLRDRAYEQYF. For the CDR3, the DNA is TGCGCCAGCAGCCTCCGGGACAGGGCTTACGAGCAGTACTTC.